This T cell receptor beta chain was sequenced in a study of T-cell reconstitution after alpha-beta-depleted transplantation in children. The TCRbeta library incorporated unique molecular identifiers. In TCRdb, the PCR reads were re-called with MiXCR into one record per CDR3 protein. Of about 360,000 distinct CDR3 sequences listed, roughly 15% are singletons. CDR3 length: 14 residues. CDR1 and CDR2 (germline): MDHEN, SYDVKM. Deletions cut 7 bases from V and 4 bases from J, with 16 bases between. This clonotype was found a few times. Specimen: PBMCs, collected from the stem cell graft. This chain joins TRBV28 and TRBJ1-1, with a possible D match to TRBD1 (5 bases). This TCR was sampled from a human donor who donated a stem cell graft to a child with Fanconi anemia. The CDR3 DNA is TGTGCCAGCACTTCGAGACAGCAAGGCACTGAAGCTTTCTTT. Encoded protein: CASTSRQQGTEAFF.